This entry concerns a single TCR beta chain. Germline V gives CDR1 SNHLY, CDR2 FYNNEI. This CDR3 is built from 14 residues. Trimming cost V 7 bases and J 3 bases; bases outside gene matches: 5. This sample was included in a study of blood T cell repertoires in COVID-19. Only in-frame clones appear in the TCRdb table, and some are missing; sequencing was by immunoSEQ multiplex PCR. The sample includes roughly 290,000 clones, roughly 90% of them seen just once. This chain uses TRBV2 with TRBJ2-1; TRBD2 matches at 8 bases. The receptor comes from a woman between 35 and 50 years old who had recovered from COVID-19. Sequencing was carried out using PBMCs or T cells enriched from blood (not recorded which). The CDR3 bases are TGTGCCAGCAAAGGGCGGGAGGACTACAATGAGCAGTTCTTC. It encodes CASKGREDYNEQFF. The whole variable domain, filled in from reference TRBV2 and TRBJ2-1, reads EPEVTQTPSHQVTQMGQEVILRCVPISNHLYFYWYRQILGQKVEFLVSFYNNEISEKSEIFDDQFSVERPDGSNFTLKIRSTKLEDSAMYFCASKGREDYNEQFFGPGTRLTVL.